One and the same sample provided the 26 T cell receptor beta chains below, sequenced in a study of cytomegalovirus exposure and HLA in healthy donors (dated by TCRdb to about 2017). Library construction relied on the immunoSEQ multiplex PCR assay. Drawn from immuneACCESS, this table holds only the in-frame rearrangements with V and J called that TCRdb kept. Clones are partly lost; checked studies trace under half to an unresolved V gene and leave the rest unexplained. This sample has about 240,000 clones in its table, and around nine tenths of those were observed once. Of the sample, around 2.6% is held by the ten largest clones. Material: PBMCs. These receptors all come from a man younger than 35 in good health and CMV-seronegative.

Here the CDR3 DNA reads TGTGCCAGCAGTGAAAGACAGGCGAATCAGCCCCAGCATTTT. Its protein product is CASSERQANQPQHF. V is TRBV6-1 and J is TRBJ1-5; tentative D call: TRBD1 (6 bases). The germline CDR1 and CDR2 sequences are MNHNS and SASEGT. V lost 2 bases and J 4 bases, leaving 9 bases between the germline ends. The CDR3 is 14 amino acids.

The J gene is TRBJ1-2, the V gene TRBV18; 7 nucleotides agree with TRBD1. CDR1 and CDR2 (germline): KGHSH, LQKENI. The CDR3 covers 14 residues. The trim removed 0 bases at V and 2 bases at J, leaving 0 bases unmatched. Written as DNA, the CDR3 is TGTGCCAGCTCACCACCGGGACAGAACTATGGCTACACCTTC. As protein: CASSPPGQNYGYTF.

In this sample, this clone turned up a few times. This CDR3 is CASSPRTRLAGAYTDTQYF. The CDR3 coding sequence is TGCGCCAGCAGCCCCAGAACTAGACTAGCGGGGGCTTACACAGATACGCAGTATTTT. V usage is TRBV5-1 and J usage is TRBJ2-3; TRBD2 matches at 12 bases. Germline CDR1 is SGHRS and CDR2 is YFSETQ. Trimming at V came to 4 bases and at J to 2 bases, leaving 14 bases not matched to a gene. This CDR3 region has 19 residues.

The sample holds one count of this clone. V usage is TRBV4-3 and J usage is TRBJ2-1; TRBD1 agrees at 7 bases. Germline-derived CDR1 and CDR2 are LGHNA and YSLEER. Trimming took 4 bases from V and 5 from J; bases not matched to a gene: 14. CDR3 length equals 17 residues. The CDR3: CASSPPTPRQGNNEQFF. Here the CDR3 DNA reads TGCGCCAGCAGCCCTCCGACACCCCGACAGGGAAACAATGAGCAGTTCTTC.

The chain has TRBV28 and TRBJ2-7; 10 bases align to TRBD1. This CDR3 region has 19 residues. CDR1 MDHEN and CDR2 SYDVKM come from the germline V gene. Losses at the gene ends were 3 bases for V and 1 base for J; bases not matched to a gene: 15. CDR3: CASSFGLGQGGFWSYEQYF. The CDR3 DNA sequence: TGTGCCAGCAGTTTCGGGTTAGGACAGGGGGGATTTTGGTCCTACGAGCAGTACTTC.

V is TRBV7-9 and J is TRBJ2-3; 11 bases line up with TRBD2. J was trimmed by 6 bases and V by 1 base; bases with no gene match: 9. This CDR3 region has 17 residues. Looked up from germline, CDR1 is SEHNR and CDR2 is FQNEAQ (reference sequence). The CDR3 reads CASSLGAVLAGGDTQYF. Here the CDR3 DNA reads TGTGCCAGCAGCTTAGGTGCCGTGCTAGCGGGGGGCGATACGCAGTATTTT. Supplemented by reference TRBV7-9 and TRBJ2-3, the full variable domain reads DTGVSQNPRHKITKRGQNVTFRCDPISEHNRLYWYRQTLGQGPEFLTYFQNEAQLEKSRLLSDRFSAERPKGSFSTLEIQRTEQGDSAMYLCASSLGAVLAGGDTQYFGPGTRLTVL.

V and J are TRBV15 and TRBJ2-1, with 7 bases fitting TRBD1. V lost 3 bases and J lost 6; bases outside the gene matches: 8. The CDR3 sequence is 15 residues long. Per the germline V gene, CDR1 is LNHNV and CDR2 is YYDKDF (reference sequence). This CDR3 is CATSRDRYRGNEQFF. CDR3 in DNA: TGTGCCACCAGCAGGGACCGTTACAGGGGCAATGAGCAGTTCTTC.

This clone was observed once. V usage is TRBV4-2 and J usage is TRBJ2-7; 9 nucleotides align to TRBD2. CDR1 and CDR2 (germline): LGHNA, YNFKEQ. V gave up 3 bases and J gave up 3 bases; unmatched junction bases: 9. The CDR3 extends over 16 amino acids. CDR3 loop: CASSHAGTSYRYEQYF. CDR3 coding DNA: TGTGCCAGCAGCCATGCCGGGACTAGCTACCGCTACGAGCAGTACTTC.

This chain connects TRBV9 to TRBJ2-1; the D gene is possibly TRBD1 (6 bases). The V gene's germline CDR1 is SGDLS and CDR2 YYNGEE. V lost 0 bases and J 2 bases, leaving 15 bases between the germline ends. This CDR3 region has 17 residues. The CDR3 region is CASSVDSPTGTYNEQFF. The CDR3 region has the DNA TGTGCCAGCAGCGTAGATTCCCCGACAGGAACCTACAATGAGCAGTTCTTC.

The CDR3 DNA reads as TGTGCCAGCTCACTCTCGAGTGGTAATCCCTACAATGAGCAGTTCTTC. The encoded protein is CASSLSSGNPYNEQFF. The genes are TRBV18 and TRBJ2-1; D gene unclear. From germline, CDR1 is KGHSH and CDR2 LQKENI. Trimming pared 4 bases from V and 2 bases from J, leaving 15 bases between. There are 16 residues in the CDR3.

The CDR3: CASSQVRTTGGGEQYF. CDR3 DNA sequence: TGCGCCAGCAGCCAAGTTCGGACGACAGGTGGGGGAGAGCAGTACTTC. The V call is TRBV4-3, the J call TRBJ2-7; TRBD1 is a possible D gene (6 bases). Trimming left V 1 base short and J 7 bases short, with 20 bases between. This CDR3 is 16 amino acids long. The germline V gene encodes CDR1 LGHNA and CDR2 YSLEER.

The chain is built from TRBV21-1 and TRBJ2-7; TRBD1, the table's D call, was not compared with the DNA. TRBV21-1 is labeled a pseudogene. The CDR3 has 15 residues. The CDR3 sequence is CARPRQGAYSYEQYF. As DNA, the CDR3 is TGTGCCAGGCCGAGACAGGGGGCATACTCCTACGAGCAGTACTTC.

The CDR3 sequence is CASSLGDSPEAFF. The CDR3 nucleotides are TGCGCCAGCAGCTTGGGGGACAGCCCCGAAGCTTTCTTT. This chain joins TRBV5-1 and TRBJ1-1; 7 bases are a match to TRBD1. CDR3 length: 13 amino acids. Germline-derived CDR1 and CDR2 are SGHRS and YFSETQ. Trimming cost V 0 bases and J 8 bases; bases outside gene matches: 4.

This chain uses TRBV7-6 with TRBJ2-3; perhaps TRBD1 as D (6 bases). Germline values: CDR1 SGHVS, CDR2 FNYEAQ. V lost 5 bases, J lost 2 bases, and 17 bases lay in between. The CDR3 contains 16 residues. The DNA of the CDR3 is TGTGCCAGCAGCGAAAAAGGGGGTACGACCACAGATACGCAGTATTTT. Amino acids: CASSEKGGTTTDTQYF.

This clone showed up just once. The chain links TRBV10-1 to TRBJ2-7; tentative D call: TRBD1 (6 bases). Germline values: CDR1 WNHNN, CDR2 SYGVQD (reference sequence). V lost 7 bases, J lost 5 bases, and 15 bases lay in between. CDR3 length equals 13 residues. CDR3 loop: CASKGDLTDEQYF. Written as DNA, the CDR3 is TGCGCCAGCAAGGGGGACCTGACGGACGAGCAGTACTTC.

This clone was seen once. The V and J genes are TRBV9 and TRBJ1-2; 8 nucleotides match TRBD1. V dropped 7 bases and J dropped 5; count of bases not matched to a gene: 10. Looked up from germline, CDR1 is SGDLS and CDR2 is YYNGEE. The CDR3 consists of 14 residues. The CDR3 loop is CASSMPGQVYGYTF. For the CDR3, the DNA is TGTGCCAGCTCAATGCCGGGACAGGTTTATGGCTACACCTTC.

V is TRBV27 and J is TRBJ2-1; no definite D call. CDR1 is MNHEY and CDR2 is SMNVEV in the germline V gene (reference sequence). This CDR3 comprises 13 residues. The V and J ends lost 8 bases and 2 bases respectively, with 10 bases between them. CDR3 coding DNA: TGTGCCAGCCGGGTAGCCGCCTACAATGAGCAGTTCTTC. Translation gives CASRVAAYNEQFF.

The genes are TRBV7-8 and TRBJ2-3, with 11 bases fitting TRBD2. V shed 3 bases, J shed 4 bases, and the junction held 0 bases outside the gene matches. The CDR3 is 14 residues long. Germline V gives CDR1 SGHVS, CDR2 FQNEAQ. The chain's CDR3 is CASSFSGRADTQYF. CDR3 DNA: TGTGCCAGCAGCTTTAGCGGGAGGGCAGATACGCAGTATTTT.

V is TRBV29-1 and J is TRBJ2-4; a weak D match, TRBD2 (7 bases). Trimming removed 3 bases at V and 7 bases at J, with 16 bases between. This CDR3 has 14 residues. Germline V gene sequence: CDR1 SQVTM, CDR2 ANQGSEA. This CDR3 reads CSVESTRGGNIQYF. The CDR3, as DNA: TGCAGCGTTGAGAGCACGAGGGGGGGGAACATTCAGTACTTC.

The chain carries TRBV6-1 and TRBJ2-2, with D perhaps TRBD1 (7 bases). Germline CDR1 and CDR2: MNHNS and SASEGT. The CDR3 contains 13 residues. V was clipped by 10 bases and J by 9 bases, with 18 bases between them. CDR3 nucleotides: TGTGCCACCCGGGGGCAGGGGGGTAGGGAGCTGTTTTTT. Amino acids: CATRGQGGRELFF.

V is TRBV4-1 and J is TRBJ2-7; tentative D call: TRBD2 (5 bases). Germline loops: CDR1 MGHRA, CDR2 YSYEKL. The CDR3 loop spans 15 amino acids. V was cut by 0 bases and J by 6 bases, with 15 bases left in between. The CDR3: CASSQEPAGLSEQYF. The CDR3, as DNA: TGCGCCAGCAGCCAAGAACCAGCCGGACTTTCCGAGCAGTACTTC.

The rearrangement links TRBV2 to TRBJ2-3, with D tentatively TRBD1 (6 bases). CDR3 length: 14 amino acids. Germline V lookup: CDR1 SNHLY, CDR2 FYNNEI. Between the trimmed V and J ends, which lost 2 bases and 6 bases, there was a span of 12 bases. The CDR3 nucleotides are TGTGCCAGCAGTGAACCCCCACAGGGCGATACGCAGTATTTT. The encoded protein is CASSEPPQGDTQYF.

This chain links TRBV5-6 with TRBJ2-7; D gene ambiguous. Trimming cost V 1 base and J 3 bases, with 5 bases left between them. The CDR3 is 12 residues long. Germline CDR1 reads SGHDT; CDR2 reads YYEEEE. For the CDR3, the DNA is TGTGCCAGCAGCTTGTCATTCTACGAGCAGTACTTC. Its translation: CASSLSFYEQYF.

The chain has TRBV27 and TRBJ2-1, with D uncertain. The V end was cut by 0 bases, the J end by 8 bases, with 11 bases between. Germline assignment: CDR1 MNHEY and CDR2 SMNVEV (reference sequence). This CDR3 has 14 amino acids. CDR3 region: CASSLSPPVDEQFF. CDR3 sequence (DNA): TGTGCCAGCAGTTTATCACCCCCGGTCGATGAGCAGTTCTTC.

The rearrangement links TRBV25-1 to TRBJ1-2, with D possibly TRBD1 on 5 matching bases. Per germline, CDR1 MGHDK and CDR2 SYGVNS. The CDR3 has 13 amino acids. Trimming shortened V by 8 bases and J by 0 bases, and 10 bases separated the two germline ends. The CDR3 loop reads CASAGLANYGYTF. The CDR3 nucleotides are TGTGCCAGCGCAGGGTTGGCTAACTATGGCTACACCTTC.

The chain joins TRBV7-9 to TRBJ2-1; 12 positions match TRBD2. Germline trimming cut 5 bases from V and 9 bases from J; bases unmatched to any gene: 5. The V gene's germline CDR1 is SEHNR and CDR2 FQNEAQ (reference sequence). The CDR3 is made up of 14 amino acids. The CDR3 region is CASSHPSGRGEQFF. CDR3 coding DNA: TGTGCCAGCAGCCATCCTAGCGGGAGGGGTGAGCAGTTCTTC.